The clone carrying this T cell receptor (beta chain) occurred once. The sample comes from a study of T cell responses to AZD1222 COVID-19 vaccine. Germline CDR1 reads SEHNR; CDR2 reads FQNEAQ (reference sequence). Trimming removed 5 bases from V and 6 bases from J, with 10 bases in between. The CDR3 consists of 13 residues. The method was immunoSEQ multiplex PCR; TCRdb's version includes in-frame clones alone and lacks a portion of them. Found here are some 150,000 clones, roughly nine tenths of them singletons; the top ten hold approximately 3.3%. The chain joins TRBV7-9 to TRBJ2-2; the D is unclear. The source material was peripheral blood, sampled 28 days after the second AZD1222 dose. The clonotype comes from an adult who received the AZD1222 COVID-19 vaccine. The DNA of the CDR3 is TGTGCCAGCAGCACCGCTGGGGCCGGGGAGCTGTTTTTT. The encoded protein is CASSTAGAGELFF.